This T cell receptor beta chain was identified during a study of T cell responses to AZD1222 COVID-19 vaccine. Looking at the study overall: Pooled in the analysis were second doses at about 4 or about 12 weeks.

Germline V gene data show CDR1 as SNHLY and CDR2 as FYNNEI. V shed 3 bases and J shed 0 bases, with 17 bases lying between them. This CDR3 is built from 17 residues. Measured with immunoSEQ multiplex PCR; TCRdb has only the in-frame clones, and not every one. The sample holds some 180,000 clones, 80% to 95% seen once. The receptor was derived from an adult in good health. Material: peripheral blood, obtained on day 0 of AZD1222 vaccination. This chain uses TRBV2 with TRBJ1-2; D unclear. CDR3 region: CASSEYGSPSSNYGYTF. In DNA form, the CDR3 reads TGTGCCAGCAGTGAGTACGGTTCACCCTCTTCTAACTATGGCTACACCTTC. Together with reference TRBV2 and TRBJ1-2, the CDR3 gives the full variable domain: EPEVTQTPSHQVTQMGQEVILRCVPISNHLYFYWYRQILGQKVEFLVSFYNNEISEKSEIFDDQFSVERPDGSNFTLKIRSTKLEDSAMYFCASSEYGSPSSNYGYTFGSGTRLTVV.